These T cell receptor beta chains were read from a single sample in a study of blood T cell repertoires in COVID-19. The table came from immunoSEQ multiplex PCR; TCRdb's copy has only in-frame clones and leaves some out. The sample holds about 190,000 clones, 80% to 90% seen once. Source material: peripheral blood. The receptors here all came from a man aged 30 to 39 with acute or convalescent COVID-19. CDR3s include the opening cysteine and the closing phenylalanine or tryptophan. Each record gives: CDR3 DNA, CDR3 protein, V gene, clone size, J gene, D gene. D genes are given only for firm matches. Not all rows give a size; the values are once, few, many and, for expanded clones, a class.

cdr3_nt: TGTGCCAGTACCCCCCAGGGTTTTAGCAATCAGCCCCAGCATTTT
cdr3_aa: CASTPQGFSNQPQHF
v_call: TRBV19
clone_size: NA
j_call: TRBJ1-5
d_call: NA

cdr3_nt: TGTGCCAGCAGCTTAATGGCTAGAGGATCTTCAGATACGCAGTATTTT
cdr3_aa: CASSLMARGSSDTQYF
v_call: TRBV5-4
clone_size: NA
j_call: TRBJ2-3
d_call: NA

cdr3_nt: TGCGCCAGCAGTGAGTGGCGCGGGGACACTGAAGCTTTCTTT
cdr3_aa: CASSEWRGDTEAFF
v_call: TRBV10-2
clone_size: NA
j_call: TRBJ1-1
d_call: NA

cdr3_nt: TGTGCCAGCAGTGGGTGGGGCCTCACACTCAGCAATGAGCAGTTCTTC
cdr3_aa: CASSGWGLTLSNEQFF
v_call: TRBV6-4
clone_size: NA
j_call: TRBJ2-1
d_call: NA

cdr3_nt: TGTGCCAGCAGACCTATGACTAGCGGGAGGGCCAGGGAGCAGTACTTC
cdr3_aa: CASRPMTSGRAREQYF
v_call: TRBV6-6
clone_size: NA
j_call: TRBJ2-7
d_call: TRBD2

cdr3_nt: TGTGCCAGTAGTATTCAGCGGGGGGGCCCTGGGGCCAACGTCCTGACTTTC
cdr3_aa: CASSIQRGGPGANVLTF
v_call: TRBV19
clone_size: NA
j_call: TRBJ2-6
d_call: TRBD2

cdr3_nt: TGTGCCAGCAGCACCCGACGACAGGGCAAAACGGTGACCGGGGAGCTGTTTTTT
cdr3_aa: CASSTRRQGKTVTGELFF
v_call: TRBV3-1/TRBV3-2
clone_size: NA
j_call: TRBJ2-2
d_call: TRBD1

cdr3_nt: TGCAGCGTTGAGAGGAGACTAGCGGGAGATTCAGATACGCAGTATTTT
cdr3_aa: CSVERRLAGDSDTQYF
v_call: TRBV29-1
clone_size: NA
j_call: TRBJ2-3
d_call: TRBD2

cdr3_nt: TGCGCCAGCAGCCAACTAGGACTTGGAAACACCATATATTTT
cdr3_aa: CASSQLGLGNTIYF
v_call: TRBV4-1
clone_size: NA
j_call: TRBJ1-3
d_call: NA

cdr3_nt: TGTGCCAGCAGCCCAGGGGGAAATTCACCCCTCCACTTT
cdr3_aa: CASSPGGNSPLHF
v_call: TRBV3-1/TRBV3-2
clone_size: NA
j_call: TRBJ1-6
d_call: TRBD1

cdr3_nt: TGTGCCCGTCGGACAGGGCACACAGATACGCAGTATTTT
cdr3_aa: CARRTGHTDTQYF
v_call: TRBV27
clone_size: NA
j_call: TRBJ2-3
d_call: TRBD1

cdr3_nt: TGTGCCAGCAGTTTAGACAGGGGGAACACTGAAGCTTTCTTT
cdr3_aa: CASSLDRGNTEAFF
v_call: TRBV27
clone_size: NA
j_call: TRBJ1-1
d_call: TRBD1

cdr3_nt: TGTGCCAGCAGCAAAGATAGCGGGGGGTGGAACGAGCAGTACTTC
cdr3_aa: CASSKDSGGWNEQYF
v_call: TRBV7-3
clone_size: once
j_call: TRBJ2-7
d_call: TRBD2

cdr3_nt: TGTGCCAGCAGTTTAGGCGAACTTACGCAGTATTTT
cdr3_aa: CASSLGELTQYF
v_call: TRBV12-3/TRBV12-4
clone_size: NA
j_call: TRBJ2-3
d_call: NA

cdr3_nt: TGTGCCAGTAGTGGGACAGGGGGACGTTTTGGTCGAGCTTTCTTT
cdr3_aa: CASSGTGGRFGRAFF
v_call: TRBV19
clone_size: NA
j_call: TRBJ1-1
d_call: TRBD1

cdr3_nt: TGTGCCAGCAGCTTTGGCATCTTACGCGACGGAGGCTACAATGAGCAGTTCTTC
cdr3_aa: CASSFGILRDGGYNEQFF
v_call: TRBV7-9
clone_size: NA
j_call: TRBJ2-1
d_call: NA

cdr3_nt: TGTGCCTGGAGGGGGGGAGGCAATCAGCCCCAGCATTTT
cdr3_aa: CAWRGGGNQPQHF
v_call: TRBV30
clone_size: once
j_call: TRBJ1-5
d_call: NA

cdr3_nt: TGTGCCAGCAGCTTATTTGCAACGGGGAGCTATGGCTACACCTTC
cdr3_aa: CASSLFATGSYGYTF
v_call: TRBV7-9
clone_size: NA
j_call: TRBJ1-2
d_call: NA

cdr3_nt: TGTGCCAGTAGTAAGATGGACAGGGTGGCCACTGAAGCTTTCTTT
cdr3_aa: CASSKMDRVATEAFF
v_call: TRBV19
clone_size: once
j_call: TRBJ1-1
d_call: TRBD1

cdr3_nt: TGTGCCAGCAGCTTAATAGCGGGGGGGCGAAACATTCAGTACTTC
cdr3_aa: CASSLIAGGRNIQYF
v_call: TRBV7-2
clone_size: NA
j_call: TRBJ2-4
d_call: TRBD2

cdr3_nt: TGTGCCAGCAGTTATAAGGGACAGTTCACAGATACGCAGTATTTT
cdr3_aa: CASSYKGQFTDTQYF
v_call: TRBV6-5
clone_size: NA
j_call: TRBJ2-3
d_call: TRBD1

cdr3_nt: TGTGCCAGCTCACCCGACAGAGGTCAAGGCTACACCTTC
cdr3_aa: CASSPDRGQGYTF
v_call: TRBV18
clone_size: NA
j_call: TRBJ1-2
d_call: NA

cdr3_nt: TGTGCCAGCTCACCGTCAGGGAGGTGGTATGGCTACACCTTC
cdr3_aa: CASSPSGRWYGYTF
v_call: TRBV18
clone_size: once
j_call: TRBJ1-2
d_call: NA

cdr3_nt: TGTGCCAGCACCGCGGACAGGAGGTTAAATCAGCCCCAGCATTTT
cdr3_aa: CASTADRRLNQPQHF
v_call: TRBV6-5
clone_size: NA
j_call: TRBJ1-5
d_call: TRBD1

cdr3_nt: TGTGCCAGCAGTTTGACGATTCGGGTTGAAGCTTTCTTT
cdr3_aa: CASSLTIRVEAFF
v_call: TRBV28
clone_size: once
j_call: TRBJ1-1
d_call: NA

cdr3_nt: TGTGCCAGTAGTCCCGACCTCTTACCTGACACCAATCAGCCCCAGCATTTT
cdr3_aa: CASSPDLLPDTNQPQHF
v_call: TRBV19
clone_size: NA
j_call: TRBJ1-5
d_call: NA

cdr3_nt: TGTGCCAGCAGACCGGGGGGATCAGTGACCCTCTACACCTTC
cdr3_aa: CASRPGGSVTLYTF
v_call: TRBV14
clone_size: NA
j_call: TRBJ1-2
d_call: NA

cdr3_nt: TGCGCCAGCGATCTAGAGCTGTTTTTT
cdr3_aa: CASDLELFF
v_call: TRBV10-1
clone_size: few
j_call: TRBJ2-2
d_call: NA

cdr3_nt: TGTGCCAGCAGTTTATCGGGCTCCCTTGGCTACACCTTC
cdr3_aa: CASSLSGSLGYTF
v_call: TRBV27
clone_size: NA
j_call: TRBJ1-2
d_call: NA

cdr3_nt: TGCGCCAGCAGCTCTAAGGGGTATTACAATGAGCAGTTCTTC
cdr3_aa: CASSSKGYYNEQFF
v_call: TRBV5-1
clone_size: NA
j_call: TRBJ2-1
d_call: NA

cdr3_nt: TGTGCCAGCAGCTTAGAAGGGGAGGTGCAGTACTTC
cdr3_aa: CASSLEGEVQYF
v_call: TRBV7-2
clone_size: NA
j_call: TRBJ2-7
d_call: NA

cdr3_nt: TGTGCCAGCAGCCTCCCCAGGGGATCGGGAAACACCATATATTTT
cdr3_aa: CASSLPRGSGNTIYF
v_call: TRBV11-2
clone_size: NA
j_call: TRBJ1-3
d_call: NA

cdr3_nt: TGTGCCAGCAGCTTAGCGACAGCCACTAATGAAAAACTGTTTTTT
cdr3_aa: CASSLATATNEKLFF
v_call: TRBV7-9
clone_size: NA
j_call: TRBJ1-4
d_call: NA

cdr3_nt: TGTGCCAGTAGTAAGGCGGCCCCTAACTATGGCTACACCTTC
cdr3_aa: CASSKAAPNYGYTF
v_call: TRBV19
clone_size: NA
j_call: TRBJ1-2
d_call: NA

cdr3_nt: TGTGCCAGAGGGACTAGCGGGCCCAATGAGCAGTTCTTC
cdr3_aa: CARGTSGPNEQFF
v_call: TRBV2
clone_size: NA
j_call: TRBJ2-1
d_call: TRBD2

cdr3_nt: TGCAGTGCTAGTATCTTCGCACTTAACTTCAGCACAGATACGCAGTATTTT
cdr3_aa: CSASIFALNFSTDTQYF
v_call: TRBV20-1
clone_size: NA
j_call: TRBJ2-3
d_call: NA

cdr3_nt: TGTGCCAGCAGCCCGCGAGGGCTCCGAAGCGACGAGCAGTACTTC
cdr3_aa: CASSPRGLRSDEQYF
v_call: TRBV9
clone_size: NA
j_call: TRBJ2-7
d_call: NA

cdr3_nt: TGTGCCAGCTCATTATCGACAGGGGCAGGAGAAGCTTTCTTT
cdr3_aa: CASSLSTGAGEAFF
v_call: TRBV18
clone_size: NA
j_call: TRBJ1-1
d_call: TRBD1

cdr3_nt: TGTGCCAGCAGGAATTTATTAGCGGGAGAGGGCTACGAGCAGTACTTC
cdr3_aa: CASRNLLAGEGYEQYF
v_call: TRBV27
clone_size: NA
j_call: TRBJ2-7
d_call: TRBD2

cdr3_nt: TGTGCCAGCAGTCCCAGGGGGTATAGCACAGATACGCAGTATTTT
cdr3_aa: CASSPRGYSTDTQYF
v_call: TRBV6-6
clone_size: NA
j_call: TRBJ2-3
d_call: TRBD1

cdr3_nt: TGCGCCAGCAGCAAGGGACAGGCCTGGGATGAGCAGTTCTTC
cdr3_aa: CASSKGQAWDEQFF
v_call: TRBV5-1
clone_size: NA
j_call: TRBJ2-1
d_call: TRBD1

cdr3_nt: TGTGCCAGCAGCGTTCCGGGACTAGCGTCTGCTGGGGAGCTGTTTTTT
cdr3_aa: CASSVPGLASAGELFF
v_call: TRBV9
clone_size: NA
j_call: TRBJ2-2
d_call: TRBD2

cdr3_nt: TGTGCCAGCAGAGCACAGGGCTCTAATTCACCCCTCCACTTT
cdr3_aa: CASRAQGSNSPLHF
v_call: TRBV6-5
clone_size: NA
j_call: TRBJ1-6
d_call: NA

cdr3_nt: TGTGCCAGCTCACCCGACAGGGGATATGGCTACACCTTC
cdr3_aa: CASSPDRGYGYTF
v_call: TRBV18
clone_size: NA
j_call: TRBJ1-2
d_call: TRBD1

cdr3_nt: TGCAGTGCTCCACAGGGTTACGAGCAGTACTTC
cdr3_aa: CSAPQGYEQYF
v_call: TRBV20-1
clone_size: NA
j_call: TRBJ2-7
d_call: NA

cdr3_nt: TGCGCCAGCAGCTTTCTGACAGGGAGCACTGAAGCTTTCTTT
cdr3_aa: CASSFLTGSTEAFF
v_call: TRBV5-1
clone_size: NA
j_call: TRBJ1-1
d_call: TRBD1

cdr3_nt: TGTGCCAGCAGCTTCCAGGGCCGTAGTGTCACTGAAGCTTTCTTT
cdr3_aa: CASSFQGRSVTEAFF
v_call: TRBV7-9
clone_size: NA
j_call: TRBJ1-1
d_call: NA